This T cell receptor beta chain was documented in a study of blood T cell repertoires in COVID-19. The overall study: The samples span acute and convalescent COVID-19 from the United States, Italy and Spain. In each case, the material was cDNA or gDNA derived from T cells, B-cell-depleted T cells, or PBMCs.

In the original processing: Reference gene primer amplification in the assay estimated nucleated cell counts. The protocol was immunoSEQ multiplex PCR, while the TCRdb copy is restricted to in-frame clones and leaves out a portion. V, J and clone size are taken as reported in that table, and D and trimming were inferred from the DNA itself. The sample holds around 180,000 clones; 70% to 90% are singletons and the top ten take about 2.7%. V dropped 3 bases and J dropped 4; count of bases not matched to a gene: 8. The CDR3 sequence is 14 residues long. Looked up from germline, CDR1 is GTSNPN and CDR2 is SVGIG (reference sequence).

The sequenced material came from peripheral blood. The V call is TRBV30, the J call TRBJ1-1; 7 positions agree with TRBD1. This sequence originates from a man aged 35 to 55 with active or convalescent COVID-19. The CDR3 protein is CAWRDQGVRTEAFF. The CDR3 region has the DNA TGTGCCTGGAGGGATCAGGGGGTTCGCACTGAAGCTTTCTTT.